This TCR beta chain was documented in a study of T cells in Graves' hyperthyroidism and ophthalmopathy. The TCR beta CDR3 regions underwent amplification using RNA transcripts as the source. During a first-round RT-PCR of the TCR CDR3, the HTBI primer set was used. TCRdb re-called the multiplex PCR reads through MiXCR, storing one row per CDR3 protein. Of about 600,000 distinct CDR3 sequences in the sample, approximately 15% are singletons; the top ten hold roughly 3.3%. Turning to this clonotype: Antigen unknown.

Study results and caveats: Most thyroid clonotypes expanded above 0.001 were also detected in blood.

Diagnosis rested on symptoms, serum thyroxine and TRAb, thyroid ultrasound, and orbital computed tomography. This CDR3 spans 12 amino acids. CDR1 is MGHRA and CDR2 is YSYEKL in the germline V gene. The V gene lost 1 base and the J gene lost 9 bases, with 9 bases spanning the gap. The sequencing input was blood. The sequence came from a woman aged 40-49 years with Graves' ophthalmopathy. The chain couples TRBV4-1 to TRBJ1-1; no clear D gene. CDR3 coding DNA: TGCGCCAGCAGCCAAGGGGCCTTACAAGCTTTCTTT. Its protein is CASSQGALQAFF.